These 8 T cell receptor beta chains came from one sample sequenced in a study of human T cells and chemical hapten exposure. The time point was: pre-sensitization, week 0. Treatment noted: therapeutic diphenylcyclopropenone sensitization with weekly scalp DPC. TCRdb re-called the RACE reads through MiXCR, storing one row per CDR3 protein. The sample contains 250,000 to 300,000 distinct CDR3 sequences, about 7.7% of which appear only once. This specimen consisted of whole blood, obtained in connection with sensitization to the hapten diphenylcyclopropenone (DPC). Source of these receptors: a man aged 18 to 30 with alopecia areata. Some clones in this sample may be carry-over from other donors' samples.

There are a few counts of this clonotype. V and J are TRBV19 and TRBJ1-2; D call uncertain. V dropped 3 bases and J dropped 2 bases, with 10 bases sitting between them. The CDR3 is 14 residues long. Germline V gene lookup returns CDR1 LNHDA and CDR2 SQIVND (reference sequence). CDR3 protein: CASSMAARNYGYTF. DNA of the CDR3: TGTGCCAGTAGTATGGCGGCCAGAAACTATGGCTACACCTTC.

Regarding this clonotype: The CDR3 carries no conserved terminal phenylalanine or tryptophan, so it likely arises from a read error. The rearrangement joins TRBV4-3 to TRBJ1-1; no clear D gene. Germline-derived CDR1 and CDR2 are LGHNA and YSLEER. The CDR3 loop spans 15 amino acids. V shed 5 bases and J shed 4 bases, with 17 bases lying between them. The CDR3 spells CASSFRRSRFTEAFL. CDR3 in DNA: TGCGCCAGCAGCTTTCGACGTTCACGGTTCACTGAAGCTTTCTTA.

There are a few counts of this clonotype. The chain combines TRBV27 with TRBJ1-6; 8 positions agree with TRBD1. The CDR3 length is 18 residues. Per germline, CDR1 MNHEY and CDR2 SMNVEV (reference sequence). The J segment lost 3 bases and the V segment lost 2 bases, leaving 9 bases of the junction unmatched. The chain's CDR3 is CASSLTTGGLDYNSPLHF. CDR3 bases: TGTGCCAGCAGTTTAACAACAGGGGGTCTTGACTATAATTCACCCCTCCACTTT.

The chain combines TRBV6-2 or TRBV6-3 with TRBJ2-4, with D maybe TRBD1 (5 bases). With 9 bases removed from V and 2 bases from J, the gap between germline ends came to 8 bases. CDR1 MNHEY and CDR2 SVGEGT come from the germline V gene. This CDR3 spans 12 amino acids. CDR3: CASRGTKNIQYF. The CDR3 region has the DNA TGTGCCAGTAGGGGAACCAAAAACATTCAGTACTTC.

This clonotype was seen only a few times. The genes are TRBV27 and TRBJ2-5; D remains unclear. This CDR3 is 15 amino acids long. Germline assignment: CDR1 MNHEY and CDR2 SMNVEV (reference sequence). V was pared by 0 bases and J by 2 bases, with 10 bases between. The CDR3: CASSLSSTQQETQYF. CDR3 nucleotide sequence: TGTGCCAGCAGTTTATCTTCCACGCAGCAAGAGACCCAGTACTTC.

The J gene is TRBJ1-6, the V gene TRBV27, with D possibly matching TRBD1 (6 bases). The CDR3 runs to 18 residues. Germline CDR1 is MNHEY and CDR2 is SMNVEV (reference sequence). The V end was cut by 4 bases, the J end by 8 bases, with 24 bases between. CDR3 DNA sequence: TGTGCCAGCAGTTGGACCCCCAAACAGGGCCGACCGGATTCACCCCTCCACTTT. Encoded protein: CASSWTPKQGRPDSPLHF.

This clonotype was recorded a few times. This chain joins TRBV7-2 and TRBJ2-3; a weak D match, TRBD1 (6 bases). Germline CDR1 SGHTA, CDR2 FQGNSA. V lost 4 bases and J 5 bases, leaving 16 bases between the germline ends. The CDR3 is 15 residues long. CDR3 DNA: TGTGCCAGCAGCTCACTACAGGGTTTTCAAGATACGCAGTATTTT. Translated, it gives CASSSLQGFQDTQYF. Based on the CDR3 plus reference TRBV7-2 and TRBJ2-3, the full variable domain is GAGVSQSPSNKVTEKGKDVELRCDPISGHTALYWYRQSLGQGLEFLIYFQGNSAPDKSGLPSDRFSAERTGGSVSTLTIQRTQQEDSAVYLCASSSLQGFQDTQYFGPGTRLTVL.

CDR3 sequence: CASSQGPGRRANYGYTF. DNA of the CDR3: TGTGCCAGCAGCCAAGGACCGGGACGGAGGGCCAACTATGGCTACACCTTC. The V gene is TRBV3-1, the J gene TRBJ1-2; TRBD1 might be the D (5 bases). Germline V lookup: CDR1 LGHDT, CDR2 YNNKEL (reference sequence). The CDR3 contains 17 residues. V shed 1 base and J shed 2 bases, with 17 bases lying between them.